The entry below gives a single TCR beta chain sequence along with its context. Profiling relied on immunoSEQ multiplex PCR, and the TCRdb table lists in-frame clones only, not all of them. The data contain some 65,000 clones, 84% of them singletons. This specimen comes from a study of control samples from healthy donors and cancer patients. Germline-derived CDR1 and CDR2 are MNHEY and SMNVEV (reference sequence). CDR3 length: 14 residues. V lost 2 bases and J lost 2, with 10 bases in between. Sequenced: PBMCs. This chain joins TRBV27 and TRBJ2-7, with TRBD1 as a possible D gene (5 bases). The sequence was obtained from a woman in her forties or fifties with lung cancer. The CDR3 sequence: CASSLGQGPYEQYF. CDR3 bases: TGTGCCAGCAGTTTAGGTCAGGGTCCCTACGAGCAGTACTTC.